This T cell receptor (beta chain) was sequenced for a study of shared clonotypes between healthy human individuals. Whole-study results and caveats: Researchers sampled blood only, noting tissue repertoires likely differ. Estimated clonotype richness was generally higher in naive than memory subsets.

Measured with immunoSEQ multiplex PCR; TCRdb has only the in-frame clones, and not every one. The sample consists of some 650,000 clones, 97% of them appearing once. Healthy HIV-negative adults with no recent acute infections or vaccinations were recruited as donors. CD4+ cells were split into CD45RA+ naive and CD45RA-negative memory subsets. A remark on this clone: Its target is unknown.

The J segment lost 3 bases and the V segment lost 2 bases, leaving 9 bases of the junction unmatched. Germline assignment: CDR1 MDHEN and CDR2 SYDVKM. This CDR3 comprises 16 residues. What was sequenced was naive CD4+ T cells sorted from blood. The subset: CD45RA+ positively selected. The sequence came from a woman aged 25 to 39 in good health. The genes are TRBV28 and TRBJ2-7; 8 bases align to TRBD1. The CDR3 loop reads CASSLAEAGGFYEQYF. CDR3 in DNA: TGTGCCAGCAGTTTAGCGGAGGCAGGGGGCTTCTACGAGCAGTACTTC.